This TCR beta chain was observed in a study of T cell repertoires in aging, cancer and after chemotherapy. A mixed TRB-A/B primer pool amplified rearranged TRB by multiplex touch-down PCR. TCRdb fed the multiplex PCR reads into MiXCR, producing one record per CDR3 protein. Among roughly 10,000 distinct CDR3 sequences, approximately 29% were seen once, and the ten largest hold roughly 19%. Peripheral blood genomic DNA, not sorted cells or RNA, was the template. The length of the CDR3 is 13 residues. V lost 5 bases to trimming and J lost 6 bases, with 14 bases between them. CDR1 and CDR2 (germline): MNHNS, SASEGT.

Sequenced sample: blood. The TCR comes from a human donor in good health. The donor label of this sample is uncertain. This chain joins TRBV6-1 and TRBJ2-7; TRBD2 might be the D (5 bases). Here the CDR3 reads CASSYGLALEQYF. In DNA, the CDR3 is TGTGCCAGCAGTTACGGGCTAGCTCTCGAGCAGTACTTC.